Following are 18 T cell receptor beta chains from one sample sequenced in a study of T cell clones after liver transplantation. The repertoire was sequenced with immunoSEQ multiplex PCR; TCRdb's copy has only in-frame clones and lacks some. The table shows 50,000 to 55,000 clones, with about 67% occurring only once. Sequencing was performed on CD4+ T cells from blood, taken more than 53 months after liver transplant. The receptors were gathered from a human patient who received a liver transplant. Some T cells may have originated in the graft donor.

The V gene is TRBV6-5, the J gene TRBJ1-5; D possibly corresponds to TRBD1 (6 bases). Per germline, CDR1 MNHEY and CDR2 SVGAGI. Deletions cut 6 bases from V and 5 bases from J, with 8 bases between. The CDR3 loop spans 12 amino acids. The CDR3 sequence: CASRAGDQPQHF. The DNA of the CDR3 is TGTGCCAGCAGAGCAGGGGATCAGCCCCAGCATTTT.

This clone was observed once. The chain recombines TRBV11-3 with TRBJ2-2; D is unresolved. The CDR3 has 14 amino acids. V was trimmed by 5 bases and J by 8 bases, leaving 15 bases between them. Germline V gene sequence: CDR1 SGHNT, CDR2 YENEEA. The CDR3 sequence: CASSAQVPSGELFF. CDR3 coding DNA: TGTGCCAGCAGCGCCCAGGTGCCTTCAGGGGAGCTGTTTTTT.

This clone was detected a few times. The chain recombines TRBV7-8 with TRBJ1-5; D call uncertain. CDR3 size: 14 residues. Trimming took 5 bases from V and 3 from J, leaving 11 bases between them. Germline V lookup: CDR1 SGHVS, CDR2 FQNEAQ. CDR3 bases: TGTGCCAGCAGCCCCCGCACAGCCAATCAGCCCCAGCATTTT. It is translated as CASSPRTANQPQHF.

The chain combines TRBV27 with TRBJ2-7, with 8 bases identical to TRBD1. The trim removed 2 bases at V and 2 bases at J, leaving 11 bases unmatched. The CDR3 has 17 residues. In germline, CDR1 is MNHEY, CDR2 SMNVEV (reference sequence). CDR3 sequence reads: CASSLEFRDRLTYEQYF. CDR3 bases: TGTGCCAGCAGTTTAGAGTTCCGGGACAGGCTCACCTACGAGCAGTACTTC.

V is TRBV19 and J is TRBJ1-1; TRBD1 agrees at 8 bases. Germline CDR1 is LNHDA and CDR2 is SQIVND (reference sequence). The CDR3 has 16 amino acids. V lost 5 bases, J lost 6 bases, and 14 bases stayed unmatched. This CDR3 is CASSPRTGRVSAEAFF. Written as DNA, the CDR3 is TGTGCCAGTAGTCCCCGGACAGGGAGGGTAAGCGCTGAAGCTTTCTTT.

The V call is TRBV4-2, the J call TRBJ2-5; TRBD1 might be the D (5 bases). Trimming left V 1 base short and J 1 base short, with 13 bases between. CDR1 and CDR2 from the germline V gene are LGHNA and YNFKEQ. The CDR3 length is 16 residues. The CDR3: CASSQGVTGIQETQYF. In DNA, the CDR3 is TGTGCCAGCAGCCAAGGGGTCACAGGCATCCAAGAGACCCAGTACTTC.

The V and J genes are TRBV9 and TRBJ1-4; D unresolved. The V end was cut by 3 bases, the J end by 0 bases, with 6 bases between. Germline V lookup: CDR1 SGDLS, CDR2 YYNGEE. This CDR3 contains 14 residues. CDR3 loop: CASSGGTTNEKLFF. The DNA of the CDR3 is TGTGCCAGCAGCGGCGGGACAACTAATGAAAAACTGTTTTTT.

A single count supports this clone. The J gene is TRBJ1-2, the V gene TRBV28, with 7 bases identical to TRBD1. The CDR3 has 15 residues. Trimming took 6 bases from V and 5 from J; bases not matched to a gene: 12. Germline CDR1 MDHEN, CDR2 SYDVKM. For the CDR3, the DNA is TGTGCCAGCAGGGGGGACAGCCTGGGGCCTTATGGCTACACCTTC. Its protein product is CASRGDSLGPYGYTF.

J is TRBJ2-7 and V is TRBV25-1, with 10 bases that match TRBD1. Looked up from germline, CDR1 is MGHDK and CDR2 is SYGVNS. The CDR3 runs to 15 residues. With V trimmed by 3 bases and J by 3 bases, 5 bases remained unmatched. The CDR3 region is CASSDPGTGDYEQYF. As DNA, the CDR3 is TGTGCCAGCAGTGATCCCGGGACAGGGGACTACGAGCAGTACTTC.

This clone was found a few times. The V gene is TRBV2, the J gene TRBJ2-3; 10 positions agree with TRBD2. The CDR3 has 14 amino acids. With 8 bases clipped from V and 0 bases from J, the junction kept 2 bases outside the gene matches. Germline CDR1 reads SNHLY; CDR2 reads FYNNEI. The CDR3 sequence: CASSSGGSTDTQYF. The CDR3, as DNA: TGTGCCAGCTCTAGCGGGGGTAGCACAGATACGCAGTATTTT.

This chain connects TRBV6-1 to TRBJ2-3, with a weak D call TRBD2 (6 bases). CDR3 length equals 15 residues. Germline V CDR1 and CDR2: MNHNS, SASEGT. Between the trimmed V and J ends, which lost 6 bases and 0 bases, there was a span of 13 bases. The CDR3 sequence: CASRNAGPSTDTQYF. The CDR3 bases are TGTGCCAGCAGGAACGCGGGGCCTAGCACAGATACGCAGTATTTT.

The chain employs TRBV19 and TRBJ1-6, with D tentatively TRBD1 (5 bases). Germline V gives CDR1 LNHDA, CDR2 SQIVND (reference sequence). Between the trimmed V and J ends, which lost 7 bases and 8 bases, there was a span of 30 bases. The CDR3 is made up of 19 amino acids. CDR3 residues: CASNIGTLLGPIIDSPLHF. Here the CDR3 DNA reads TGTGCCAGTAATATTGGGACCCTTCTGGGGCCGATTATAGATTCACCCCTCCACTTT.

In the case of this clone: At one of its ends the junction is not consistent with the germline gene, which may arise from a read error. The chain is built from TRBV2 and TRBJ2-2; 11 nucleotides align to TRBD1. This CDR3 comprises 15 residues. Germline V gene data show CDR1 as SNHLY and CDR2 as FYNNEI. This chain's CDR3 is CVSSEGTGGTGELFF. The CDR3, as DNA: TGTGTCAGCAGTGAAGGGACAGGGGGCACCGGGGAGCTGTTTTTT.

The rearrangement joins TRBV19 to TRBJ1-2; D remains unclear. The CDR3 is 15 amino acids. V was trimmed by 8 bases and J by 2 bases, leaving 18 bases between them. Germline CDR1 reads LNHDA; CDR2 reads SQIVND (reference sequence). The CDR3 DNA reads TGTGCCAGTCGACCACGGTCAGACTTCAACTATGGCTACACCTTC. It codes for CASRPRSDFNYGYTF.

The chain carries TRBV2 and TRBJ2-5, with a weak D call TRBD1 (5 bases). Germline CDR1 reads SNHLY; CDR2 reads FYNNEI. CDR3 size: 14 residues. With 5 bases removed from V and 1 base from J, the gap between germline ends came to 11 bases. The DNA for the CDR3 is TGTGCCAGCAGTTCTGATCAGGGCCAAGAGACCCAGTACTTC. Translated, it gives CASSSDQGQETQYF.

The chain uses TRBV14 and TRBJ2-7, with 16 positions matching TRBD2. With 1 base clipped from V and 10 bases from J, the junction kept 10 bases outside the gene matches. CDR1 and CDR2 from the germline V gene are SGHDN and FVKESK. This CDR3 spans 17 amino acids. CDR3 sequence (DNA): TGTGCCAGCAGCCAAGCTCTGGGACTAGCGGGGGGGCCTTCTCAGTACTTC. This gives the protein CASSQALGLAGGPSQYF.

The chain is built from TRBV5-4 and TRBJ2-2, with 7 bases that match TRBD1. V shed 0 bases and J 4 bases; nucleotides not matched to a gene: 6. This CDR3 has 16 amino acids. Germline assignment: CDR1 SGHNT and CDR2 YYREEE (reference sequence). The CDR3 sequence: CASSLGAQGSTGELFF. CDR3 in DNA: TGTGCCAGCAGCTTGGGTGCACAGGGGAGCACCGGGGAGCTGTTTTTT.

The rearrangement links TRBV6-5 to TRBJ1-1; D gene unclear. Germline lookup yields CDR1 MNHEY and CDR2 SVGAGI. The CDR3 is made up of 13 amino acids. Trimming stripped 7 bases from V and 1 base from J, with 10 bases between. As DNA, the CDR3 is TGTGCCAGCACATCCGTCTCGAACACTGAAGCTTTCTTT. Translation gives CASTSVSNTEAFF.